Below are 32 T cell receptor beta chains sequenced from a single sample in a study of control samples from healthy donors and cancer patients (dated by TCRdb to the early 2020s). The method was the immunoSEQ multiplex PCR assay. Sourced from immuneACCESS, this table was stored by TCRdb with only in-frame sequences that have V and J called. A share of the clones is absent; for the studies checked, an unresolved V gene accounts for under half, and the remainder has no known explanation. Recorded for this sample are about 7,400 clones; approximately 81% of them occurred a single time. Jointly, the top ten make up around 30% of the sample. The sequenced material came from PBMCs. Receptor source: a man between 65 and 85 years old with lung cancer.

This clone was seen a handful of times. The genes are TRBV7-2 and TRBJ2-1; D remains ambiguous. CDR3 length: 11 amino acids. The V gene lost 1 base and the J gene lost 12 bases, with 7 bases spanning the gap. CDR1 is SGHTA, CDR2 FQGNSA, per germline. CDR3 DNA: TGTGCCAGCAGCTTAGGGTCTGGGCAGTTCTTC. It encodes CASSLGSGQFF.

For the CDR3, the DNA is TGTGCCAGCAACGGACAGGGTAGCTATGGCTACACCTTC. It codes for CASNGQGSYGYTF. V gene TRBV3-1 (or the pseudogene TRBV3-2) combines with J gene TRBJ1-2, with 8 bases that match TRBD1. CDR3 length equals 13 residues. Germline loops: CDR1 LGHDT, CDR2 YNNKEL (reference sequence). J gave up 4 bases and V 7 bases, and 5 bases lay outside the gene matches.

This clone was observed once. V gene TRBV28 combines with J gene TRBJ2-1; 10 nucleotides align to TRBD2. J was trimmed by 9 bases and V by 2 bases; bases with no gene match: 10. This CDR3 is built from 16 residues. CDR1 and CDR2 (germline): MDHEN, SYDVKM. The DNA for the CDR3 is TGTGCCAGCAGTTTAGGTCTAGCGGGAGTGGGTCGTGAGCAGTTCTTC. This translates into CASSLGLAGVGREQFF. The entire variable domain, with the rest obtained from reference TRBV28 and TRBJ2-1, is as follows: DVKVTQSSRYLVKRTGEKVFLECVQDMDHENMFWYRQDPGLGLRLIYFSYDVKMKEKGDIPEGYSVSREKKERFSLILESASTNQTSMYLCASSLGLAGVGREQFFGPGTRLTVL.

This clone was detected a few times. J is TRBJ1-5 and V is TRBV2, with TRBD1 identical over 8 bases. Germline V gene data show CDR1 as SNHLY and CDR2 as FYNNEI. The length of the CDR3 is 14 residues. With V trimmed by 7 bases and J by 5 bases, 7 bases remained unmatched. In DNA, the CDR3 is TGTGCCAGCACTGGACAGGGCCCCCATCAGCCCCAGCATTTT. It is translated as CASTGQGPHQPQHF.

V usage is TRBV9 and J usage is TRBJ2-7, with D possibly TRBD1 on 6 matching bases. Germline V lookup: CDR1 SGDLS, CDR2 YYNGEE. V lost 0 bases and J 2 bases, leaving 9 bases between the germline ends. CDR3 size: 14 residues. This chain's CDR3 is CASSVGQGPYEQYF. The CDR3 region has the DNA TGTGCCAGCAGCGTAGGTCAGGGGCCCTACGAGCAGTACTTC.

This clone is deemed large. The chain employs TRBV6-4 and TRBJ2-1; 7 positions agree with TRBD1. The junction had 6 bases not matched to a gene; V was cut back by 5 bases and J by 5 bases. The CDR3 is 14 amino acids. CDR1 is MRHNA and CDR2 is SNTAGT in the germline V gene. The CDR3 DNA follows: TGTGCCAGCAGTCTCTGGACAGGTCACAATGAGCAGTTCTTC. Translation: CASSLWTGHNEQFF.

The chain uses TRBV3-1 (or the pseudogene TRBV3-2) and TRBJ1-1; maybe TRBD1 (6 bases). Germline V gene sequence: CDR1 LGHDT, CDR2 YNNKEL (reference sequence). V lost 2 bases to trimming and J lost 6 bases, with 16 bases between them. The CDR3 is 15 residues long. The DNA for the CDR3 is TGTGCCAGCAGCCAAACCCCCACAGGGTCCCCTGAAGCTTTCTTT. Protein product: CASSQTPTGSPEAFF.

The rearrangement joins TRBV5-4 to TRBJ2-5; no reliable D call. CDR3 size: 12 residues. V lost 1 base to trimming and J lost 2 bases, with 3 bases between them. Germline assignment: CDR1 SGHNT and CDR2 YYREEE (reference sequence). The CDR3 DNA reads as TGTGCCAGCAGCTTGCCGCAAGAGACCCAGTACTTC. This translates into CASSLPQETQYF.

J is TRBJ1-6 and V is TRBV30; D not certain. CDR1 and CDR2 from the germline V gene are GTSNPN and SVGIG (reference sequence). The ends were cut back, 0 bases at V and 8 bases at J, with 2 bases in the middle. The CDR3 consists of 11 residues. CDR3 sequence reads: CAWSVHSPLHF. CDR3 nucleotide sequence: TGTGCCTGGAGTGTCCATTCACCCCTCCACTTT.

The chain combines TRBV5-1 with TRBJ2-7; 14 positions match TRBD2. With V trimmed by 4 bases and J by 6 bases, 12 bases remained unmatched. CDR3 length equals 17 residues. Germline loops: CDR1 SGHRS, CDR2 YFSETQ. The CDR3 protein is CASSAGGTSGSKSEQYF. The CDR3 DNA follows: TGCGCCAGCAGCGCGGGGGGGACTAGCGGGAGTAAAAGCGAGCAGTACTTC.

The chain carries TRBV5-1 and TRBJ1-2; D is undetermined. The CDR3 loop spans 14 amino acids. V lost 0 bases and J 6 bases, leaving 12 bases between the germline ends. In germline, CDR1 is SGHRS, CDR2 YFSETQ. The DNA for the CDR3 is TGCGCCAGCAGCTTGGAGGCGGGGTATAATGGCTACACCTTC. It is translated as CASSLEAGYNGYTF.

In DNA form, the CDR3 reads TGTGCCAGCAGCTTAGCCGGGACTAGCTCCTACAATGAGCAGTTCTTC. Translated, it gives CASSLAGTSSYNEQFF. The chain uses TRBV7-2 and TRBJ2-1; 8 bases are shared with TRBD2. Germline V gives CDR1 SGHTA, CDR2 FQGNSA. The CDR3 totals 16 residues. V lost 0 bases, J lost 0 bases, and 1 base stayed unmatched.

In DNA form, the CDR3 reads TGTGCCAGCAGGGGGGGTTTGGCTGAAGCTTTCTTT. Protein: CASRGGLAEAFF. The V call is TRBV6-5, the J call TRBJ1-1, with D possibly matching TRBD1 (5 bases). Germline values: CDR1 MNHEY, CDR2 SVGAGI. This CDR3 is 12 amino acids long. Deletions cut 6 bases from V and 6 bases from J, with 11 bases between.

In this sample, this clone turned up once. The chain employs TRBV18 and TRBJ2-1; 7 bases fit TRBD2. CDR1 is KGHSH, CDR2 LQKENI, per germline. V was clipped by 3 bases and J by 3 bases; unmatched bases: 5. The CDR3 contains 15 residues. In DNA, the CDR3 is TGTGCCAGCTCACCGAGGGGCGGGGGCTACAATGAGCAGTTCTTC. It translates to CASSPRGGGYNEQFF. The complete variable domain, with remaining parts taken from reference TRBV18 and TRBJ2-1, reads NAGVMQNPRHLVRRRGQEARLRCSPMKGHSHVYWYRQLPEEGLKFMVYLQKENIIDESGMPKERFSAEFPKEGPSILRIQQVVRGDSAAYFCASSPRGGGYNEQFFGPGTRLTVL.

The chain is built from TRBV7-9 and TRBJ1-1; D is unresolved. The CDR3 loop spans 11 amino acids. V shed 2 bases and J shed 5 bases, with 3 bases lying between them. Germline CDR1 SEHNR, CDR2 FQNEAQ (reference sequence). CDR3 nucleotides: TGTGCCAGCAGCTTAAGTACTGAAGCTTTCTTT. It translates to CASSLSTEAFF.

The J gene is TRBJ1-2, the V gene TRBV29-1, with D unclear. Trimming left V 4 bases short and J 7 bases short, with 10 bases between. Looked up from germline, CDR1 is SQVTM and CDR2 is ANQGSEA. The CDR3 runs 11 residues. The CDR3 region is CSVARSSGYTF. The DNA for the CDR3 is TGCAGCGTTGCTAGGAGCTCTGGCTACACCTTC.

The rearrangement joins TRBV19 to TRBJ2-5, with 10 bases fitting TRBD1. CDR1 LNHDA and CDR2 SQIVND come from the germline V gene (reference sequence). The CDR3 is 14 amino acids. V trimming: 4 bases; J trimming: 5 bases; junction bases outside the gene matches: 4. Here the CDR3 reads CASSRGQGLETQYF. The CDR3 DNA reads TGTGCCAGTAGTAGGGGACAGGGGCTGGAGACCCAGTACTTC.

V gene TRBV18 combines with J gene TRBJ2-5, with 8 bases lining up with TRBD2. J lost 5 bases, V lost 5 bases, and 10 bases had no gene match. Germline V gene lookup returns CDR1 KGHSH and CDR2 LQKENI. The CDR3 runs 15 residues. This CDR3 is CASSSGLERRETQYF. Written as DNA, the CDR3 is TGTGCCAGCTCATCGGGACTAGAAAGGAGGGAGACCCAGTACTTC. Filled out from reference TRBV18 and TRBJ2-5, the complete variable domain reads NAGVMQNPRHLVRRRGQEARLRCSPMKGHSHVYWYRQLPEEGLKFMVYLQKENIIDESGMPKERFSAEFPKEGPSILRIQQVVRGDSAAYFCASSSGLERRETQYFGPGTRLLVL.

V and J are TRBV2 and TRBJ2-7; TRBD1 agrees at 10 bases. Germline values: CDR1 SNHLY, CDR2 FYNNEI. The CDR3 totals 14 residues. V dropped 4 bases and J dropped 3; count of bases not matched to a gene: 3. The CDR3 here is CASSARTGGYEQYF. CDR3 coding DNA: TGTGCCAGCAGTGCCCGGACAGGGGGCTACGAGCAGTACTTC.

This chain links TRBV4-3 with TRBJ2-1; D gene unclear. CDR1 is LGHNA, CDR2 YSLEER, per germline. The CDR3 is 18 amino acids. V dropped 0 bases and J dropped 0 bases, with 15 bases sitting between them. The CDR3, as DNA: TGCGCCAGCAGCCAAGATAAGAGCCAGAGCCTCTCCTACAATGAGCAGTTCTTC. Its translation: CASSQDKSQSLSYNEQFF.

The rearrangement links TRBV4-2 to TRBJ2-7; TRBD2 aligns across 7 bases. CDR3 length: 19 residues. V was pared by 1 base and J by 6 bases, with 21 bases of the junction left unmatched. CDR1 and CDR2 from the germline V gene are LGHNA and YNFKEQ. CDR3 nucleotide sequence: TGTGCCAGCAGCCAAGGTCAGGCCGGACTAGGCGCGGGGCAGCCCGAGCAGTACTTC. This sequence encodes CASSQGQAGLGAGQPEQYF.

The chain is built from TRBV6-5 and TRBJ1-5, with 8 bases aligning to TRBD1. Looked up from germline, CDR1 is MNHEY and CDR2 is SVGAGI. Germline trimming cut 5 bases from V and 6 bases from J; bases unmatched to any gene: 9. The CDR3 consists of 15 residues. The CDR3 is CASSPRQGAGQPQHF. CDR3 DNA sequence: TGTGCCAGCAGTCCCCGCCAGGGGGCAGGTCAGCCCCAGCATTTT.

Comment on this clone: Relative to the germline gene, one junction end is altered; a read error may explain this. This rearrangement joins TRBV9 to TRBJ2-1; 8 nucleotides agree with TRBD1. This CDR3 has 9 amino acids. Germline values: CDR1 SGDLS, CDR2 YYNGEE. The CDR3 DNA reads as TGTGCCAGCGGACAGGGCCAAGTCTTC. Translated: CASGQGQVF.

The rearrangement joins TRBV30 to TRBJ2-7, with TRBD1 matching over 7 bases. Germline CDR1 GTSNPN, CDR2 SVGIG (reference sequence). Losses at the gene ends were 2 bases for V and 2 bases for J; bases not matched to a gene: 3. This CDR3 comprises 13 residues. Here the CDR3 DNA reads TGTGCCTGGAGTTTTACAGGGGCCTACGAGCAGTACTTC. Its translation is CAWSFTGAYEQYF.

This clone has just one count. This sequence joins TRBV10-3 and TRBJ1-2; maybe TRBD1 (6 bases). V was pared by 3 bases and J by 0 bases, with 11 bases between. Germline assignment: CDR1 ENHRY and CDR2 SYGVKD. This CDR3 is 15 amino acids long. The CDR3 region has the DNA TGTGCCATCAGTGACGGGGGCGCCTCTAACTATGGCTACACCTTC. It codes for CAISDGGASNYGYTF.

The CDR3, as DNA: TGTGCCAGCAGCCCCCGGAGCGGGAGCGTGTCCTACAATGAGCAGTTCTTC. Its translation: CASSPRSGSVSYNEQFF. The chain combines TRBV7-9 with TRBJ2-1, with 8 positions matching TRBD2. The germline CDR1 and CDR2 sequences are SEHNR and FQNEAQ (reference sequence). CDR3 length: 17 amino acids. Losses at the gene ends were 5 bases for V and 1 base for J; bases not matched to a gene: 10.

The CDR3 DNA sequence: TGTGCCAGCGCTAAGACAGGGCTGGAGACCCAGTACTTC. This codes for CASAKTGLETQYF. The gene calls are TRBV12-3 or TRBV12-4 and TRBJ2-5; 7 nucleotides agree with TRBD1. This CDR3 is built from 13 residues. Germline trimming cut 8 bases from V and 5 bases from J; bases unmatched to any gene: 8.

This clone was seen more than once but under ten times. The chain recombines TRBV6-6 with TRBJ2-7; D tentatively reads TRBD1 or TRBD2 (5 bases each). Trimming cost V 7 bases and J 5 bases, with 15 bases left between them. CDR1 MNHNY and CDR2 SVGAGI come from the germline V gene (reference sequence). CDR3 size: 13 residues. CDR3 loop: CASKGTASHEQYF. DNA of the CDR3: TGTGCCAGCAAGGGGACCGCGTCCCACGAGCAGTACTTC.

The V gene is TRBV7-2, the J gene TRBJ2-5, with D perhaps TRBD2 (6 bases). The CDR3 contains 15 residues. Germline CDR1 SGHTA, CDR2 FQGNSA. The V end lost 5 bases, the J end lost 2 bases, and 15 bases lay between the germline ends. The CDR3 loop reads CASSPAGSGQETQYF. For the CDR3, the DNA is TGTGCCAGCAGCCCCGCAGGGAGCGGGCAAGAGACCCAGTACTTC. The full variable domain, with the rest looked up from reference TRBV7-2 and TRBJ2-5, is GAGVSQSPSNKVTEKGKDVELRCDPISGHTALYWYRQSLGQGLEFLIYFQGNSAPDKSGLPSDRFSAERTGGSVSTLTIQRTQQEDSAVYLCASSPAGSGQETQYFGPGTRLLVL.

This chain connects TRBV28 to TRBJ2-7; D might be TRBD1 (5 bases). Germline V gene sequence: CDR1 MDHEN, CDR2 SYDVKM. Trimming pared 3 bases from V and 3 bases from J, leaving 15 bases between. The CDR3 has 15 amino acids. Here the CDR3 reads CASSLGTGAFYEQYF. CDR3 nucleotides: TGTGCCAGCAGTTTGGGCACAGGTGCCTTCTACGAGCAGTACTTC.

The rearrangement uses TRBV4-3 and TRBJ2-2; 9 nucleotides align to TRBD2. The V segment lost 0 bases and the J segment 3 bases; nucleotides outside the gene matches: 8. CDR3 size: 18 residues. Germline CDR1 and CDR2: LGHNA and YSLEER. The DNA for the CDR3 is TGCGCCAGCAGCCAAGAAGCCTTGACTAGCGGATACACCGGGGAGCTGTTTTTT. Encoded protein: CASSQEALTSGYTGELFF.

The J gene is TRBJ1-1, the V gene TRBV27; D unclear. With 2 bases removed from V and 1 base from J, the gap between germline ends came to 11 bases. The CDR3 runs 15 residues. Germline CDR1 MNHEY, CDR2 SMNVEV (reference sequence). The CDR3 region is CASSLNGLQNTEAFF. CDR3 nucleotides: TGTGCCAGCAGTTTAAATGGACTCCAGAACACTGAAGCTTTCTTT.